These T cell receptor beta chains were read from a single sample in a study of T cells in Graves' hyperthyroidism and ophthalmopathy. MiXCR, run by TCRdb on the multiplex PCR reads, gives a single entry per CDR3 protein. The sample includes approximately 640,000 distinct CDR3 sequences, 15% to 20% of them seen just once. The specimen sequenced was blood. Receptor source: a woman aged 25 to 39 with Graves' hyperthyroidism. Each CDR3 is given with its conserved first and last residue. The D gene is left open where the match is weak. Part of the rows lack a size; the others show once, few, many or a class for expanded clones.

v_call	clone_size	j_call	d_call	cdr3_nt	cdr3_aa
TRBV2	many	TRBJ1-5	-	TGTGCCAGCAGTGAAAGGTCCGCCAGGTTCGGTCAGCCCCAGCATTTT	CASSERSARFGQPQHF
TRBV7-9	few	TRBJ2-3	-	TGTGCCAGCAGCGGGGGGACGGATAGCACAGATACGCAGTATTTT	CASSGGTDSTDTQYF
TRBV9	-	TRBJ2-7	-	TGTGCCAGCAGCGTAGAAGATAGCTCCTACGAGCAGTACTTC	CASSVEDSSYEQYF
TRBV9	few	TRBJ1-2	-	TGTGCCAGCAGCGTAGCGGTGGAGGGGAACTATGGCTACACCTTC	CASSVAVEGNYGYTF
TRBV6-1	few	TRBJ1-2	-	TGTGCCAGCAGTGAAGGTGGGGCTCTCCCTGGGCTGGATGGCTACACCTTC	CASSEGGALPGLDGYTF
TRBV9	many	TRBJ2-7	TRBD2	TGTGCCAGCAGCCCGCCAAGCGGGGGGACCTGGGACGAGCAGTACTTC	CASSPPSGGTWDEQYF
TRBV20-1	-	TRBJ1-2	-	TGCAGTGCTGACGCACCGGGGCCGACTAACTATGGCTACACCTTC	CSADAPGPTNYGYTF
TRBV13	few	TRBJ2-3	-	TGTGCCAGCAGCTTACCAACCCAGGACTCCACAGATACGCAGTATTTT	CASSLPTQDSTDTQYF
TRBV30	many	TRBJ2-1	TRBD2	TGTGCCTGGAGAATCGGGGGAGGGAGAGGTGAGCAGTTCTTC	CAWRIGGGRGEQFF
TRBV5-4	-	TRBJ1-4	-	TGTGCCAGCAGCTTGTACAGTTCTAATGAAAAACTGTTTTTT	CASSLYSSNEKLFF
TRBV6-2/TRBV6-3	many	TRBJ2-1	-	TGTGCCAGCAGTTGGGCCGGGACTTCGGGTCATGAGCAGTTCTTC	CASSWAGTSGHEQFF
TRBV28	few	TRBJ2-7	-	TGTGCCAGCACCGTAGTTGGGGTCGAGCAGTACTTC	CASTVVGVEQYF
TRBV7-9	-	TRBJ2-7	TRBD1	TGTGCCAGCAGCTTAGGGGACAGGGCCAACGAGCAGTACTTC	CASSLGDRANEQYF
TRBV29-1	many	TRBJ2-5	TRBD1	TGCAGCGTTCAGGATACAGGGGCAGAAGAGACCCAGTACTTC	CSVQDTGAEETQYF
TRBV28	many	TRBJ1-1	-	TGTGCCAGCAGTTCAGGAGGGACTGAAGCTTTCTTT	CASSSGGTEAFF
TRBV12-3/TRBV12-4	many	TRBJ2-3	-	TGTGCCAGCAGGAAAGACAGGAACACAGATACGCAGTATTTT	CASRKDRNTDTQYF
TRBV11-2	few	TRBJ2-5	-	TGTGCCAGCAGCCCACAACCGGCCCCCGGGGAGACCCAGTACTTC	CASSPQPAPGETQYF
TRBV11-2	few	TRBJ1-1	-	TGTGCCAGCAGCTTCACCCCCCAGGGGACCACTGAAGCTTTCTTT	CASSFTPQGTTEAFF
TRBV18	-	TRBJ1-4	TRBD1	TGTGCCAGCTCACCACCCGACAGGGCAACTAATGAAAAACTGTTTTTT	CASSPPDRATNEKLFF
TRBV18	-	TRBJ2-2	TRBD2	TGTGCCAGCTCACGGAGCGGGGAGAACACCGGGGAGCTGTTTTTT	CASSRSGENTGELFF